The subject of this entry is one T cell receptor (beta chain). Its antigen is as yet unknown. The germline gene is not matched at one end of the junction; a read error may be the cause. This entry comes from a study of blood T cells in healthy people across ages. Study-level findings and limits: Naive T cell percentage by flow cytometry tracked strongly with beta diversity. The unknown donor CMV status may have confounded expanded clonotype changes.

A sample-barcoded 5' primer and a J-beta primer mix were used in a second PCR of about 7 to 12 cycles. A template-switch adaptor that had 12 random nucleotides put a tag on each cDNA molecule. TCRdb independently ran MiXCR on the 5' RACE reads; one entry per CDR3 protein. This table has fewer than 1,000,000 distinct CDR3 sequences, 46% appearing once. Every participating donor contributed approximately 9.5 milliliters of peripheral blood through a draw. The CDR3 runs 16 residues. Germline V gene sequence: CDR1 SGHAT, CDR2 FQNNGV. This chain connects TRBV11-2 to TRBJ1-1; D remains unclear. The source of this sequence is a man of 80 years or more in good health. The sequenced sample consisted of blood. CDR3 nucleotide sequence: TGCGCCAGCAGCTTAGGGTTGGCGGGCGCGGGGACTGAAGCTTTCTTT. This sequence encodes CASSLGLAGAGTEAFF.